This TCR beta chain stems from a study of technical replicates of blood from a few donors. The CDR3 covers 17 residues. J gave up 3 bases and V 5 bases, and 9 bases lay outside the gene matches. Germline CDR1 reads SEHNR; CDR2 reads FQNEAQ (reference sequence). Generated by immunoSEQ multiplex PCR, the TCRdb table keeps only in-frame clones and is missing some. This table holds just over 80,000 clones, approximately 94% found once. Material: T cells isolated from PBMCs. This clonotype was obtained from a human donor in good health. The rearrangement uses TRBV7-9 and TRBJ2-1; TRBD2 agrees at 11 bases. CDR3 DNA: TGTGCCAGCAGCCAATGGACAGGACTAGCGGGCTACAATGAGCAGTTCTTC. It encodes CASSQWTGLAGYNEQFF.